The 25 T cell receptor beta chains in this list originate from one sample, sequenced in a study of identical twins. TCRdb processed the 5' RACE reads anew with MiXCR; each CDR3 protein has one entry. Among roughly 1.6 million distinct CDR3 sequences listed, more than 30% were seen once. The sample consisted of cord blood. The source is a newborn girl in good health.

The chain carries TRBV2 and TRBJ2-1; D might be TRBD2 (6 bases). V dropped 6 bases and J dropped 8 bases, with 17 bases sitting between them. The germline CDR1 and CDR2 sequences are SNHLY and FYNNEI. The CDR3 loop spans 14 amino acids. The DNA of the CDR3 is TGTGCCAGCAGGGGAATTTGGCGGGGTGATGAGCAGTTCTTC. Encoded protein: CASRGIWRGDEQFF.

The genes are TRBV28 and TRBJ2-5; D assignment may be TRBD1 or TRBD2 (5 bases each). The tail of the sequence fits TRBJ2-7 better, so the J call may be wrong. Germline values: CDR1 MDHEN, CDR2 SYDVKM. CDR3 length: 14 residues. The DNA of the CDR3 is TGTGCCAGCAGTCCAGGGAGTTTGTATCACGAGCAGTACTTC. It is translated as CASSPGSLYHEQYF.

The genes are TRBV13 and TRBJ1-6; the D is unclear. Germline CDR1 reads PRHDT; CDR2 reads FYEKMQ (reference sequence). V was clipped by 0 bases and J by 13 bases, with 7 bases between them. The CDR3 spans 12 residues. The CDR3 sequence: CASSLGPRPLHF. CDR3 sequence (DNA): TGTGCCAGCAGCTTAGGCCCCCGCCCCCTCCACTTT. Looking up the rest from reference TRBV13 and TRBJ1-6 gives the full variable domain: AAGVIQSPRHLIKEKRETATLKCYPIPRHDTVYWYQQGPGQDPQFLISFYEKMQSDKGSIPDRFSAQQFSDYHSELNMSSLELGDSALYFCASSLGPRPLHFGNGTRLTVT.

This clonotype was detected only a few times. The gene calls are TRBV20-1 and TRBJ1-6, with D unclear. Germline CDR1 DFQATT, CDR2 SNEGSKA (reference sequence). The CDR3 length is 13 residues. The V end was cut by 4 bases, the J end by 8 bases, with 12 bases between. CDR3 DNA: TGCAGTGCTATCACAGACTCAGATTCACCCCTCCACTTT. Translation gives CSAITDSDSPLHF.

This clonotype was picked up a small number of times. One junction end does not reproduce the germline sequence, and a read error may be involved. This chain connects TRBV7-2 to TRBJ2-3, with 8 bases lining up with TRBD2. CDR1 is SGHTA and CDR2 is FQGNSA in the germline V gene. This CDR3 region has 16 residues. The CDR3 coding sequence is TGTGCCAGCAGGTTAGCCGGGACTAGGGCCACAGATACGCAGTATTTT. Translation: CASRLAGTRATDTQYF.

This clonotype was recorded many times. The rearrangement joins TRBV2 to TRBJ2-3, with a tentative D call TRBD2 (5 bases). Germline V gene lookup returns CDR1 SNHLY and CDR2 FYNNEI. This CDR3 has 15 amino acids. Trimming took off 3 bases at V and 1 base at J, with 11 bases between the two ends. The CDR3 DNA reads TGTGCCAGCAGTGACCGGGGAAAGGGCACAGATACGCAGTATTTT. This encodes CASSDRGKGTDTQYF. Using reference TRBV2 and TRBJ2-3 for the parts outside the CDR3, the full variable domain is EPEVTQTPSHQVTQMGQEVILRCVPISNHLYFYWYRQILGQKVEFLVSFYNNEISEKSEIFDDQFSVERPDGSNFTLKIRSTKLEDSAMYFCASSDRGKGTDTQYFGPGTRLTVL.

CDR3 coding DNA: TGTGCCATCAGCGGGGGACAGGTTATCTATAATTCACCCCTCCACTTT. It yields the protein CAISGGQVIYNSPLHF. The chain employs TRBV10-3 and TRBJ1-6, with 8 bases that match TRBD1. J gave up 3 bases and V 6 bases, and 7 bases lay outside the gene matches. CDR1 is ENHRY, CDR2 SYGVKD, per germline. This CDR3 is built from 16 residues.

CDR3 bases: TGCAGTGCTTCCAGAAGCCAGGGCTTCTCTGGGGCCAACGTCCTGACTTTC. This encodes CSASRSQGFSGANVLTF. V is TRBV20-1 and J is TRBJ2-6; the D gene is possibly TRBD1 (5 bases). V shed 5 bases and J shed 0 bases, with 17 bases lying between them. The CDR3 sequence is 17 residues long. Germline values: CDR1 DFQATT, CDR2 SNEGSKA (reference sequence).

This clonotype has a handful of counts. The V gene is TRBV27, the J gene TRBJ1-2; 8 positions agree with TRBD1. V was pared by 2 bases and J by 6 bases, with 8 bases of the junction left unmatched. This CDR3 has 15 residues. Germline CDR1 MNHEY, CDR2 SMNVEV (reference sequence). CDR3 protein: CASSLAPSGGDGYTF. CDR3 in DNA: TGTGCCAGCAGTTTAGCCCCATCAGGGGGCGATGGCTACACCTTC.

This clonotype turned up a few times. The chain recombines TRBV2 with TRBJ1-5, with a weak D call TRBD1 (6 bases). The CDR3 runs to 15 residues. V was pared by 6 bases and J by 6 bases, with 18 bases between. Germline CDR1 reads SNHLY; CDR2 reads FYNNEI. CDR3 in DNA: TGTGCCAGCAGGGACCTACAGGGCTTAATTCAGCCCCAGCATTTT. Translating it yields CASRDLQGLIQPQHF.

This clonotype has more than one count but fewer than ten. The chain uses TRBV4-1 and TRBJ2-7; TRBD2 might be the D (6 bases). The CDR3 covers 15 residues. Germline values: CDR1 MGHRA, CDR2 YSYEKL. V shed 0 bases and J shed 1 base, with 10 bases lying between them. CDR3 in amino acids: CASSQEAGPSYEQYF. The CDR3 DNA sequence: TGCGCCAGCAGCCAAGAGGCGGGACCTTCCTACGAGCAGTACTTC.

This clonotype was found a few times. This chain links TRBV10-3 with TRBJ2-7, with D tentatively TRBD1 or TRBD2 (6 bases each). V shed 7 bases and J shed 1 base, with 17 bases lying between them. Germline CDR1 is ENHRY and CDR2 is SYGVKD. The CDR3 length is 15 residues. As DNA, the CDR3 is TGTGCCATCACCTCACAGGGTGCGGGATCCTACGAGCAGTACTTC. Translating gives CAITSQGAGSYEQYF.

This clonotype appeared many times. The gene calls are TRBV10-3 and TRBJ2-7; 10 nucleotides match TRBD1. Germline loops: CDR1 ENHRY, CDR2 SYGVKD. The CDR3 runs 14 residues. Germline trimming cut 4 bases from V and 0 bases from J; bases unmatched to any gene: 0. The CDR3 nucleotides read TGTGCCATCAGTGGGACAGGGGGCTCCTACGAGCAGTACTTC. Its protein product is CAISGTGGSYEQYF.

The genes are TRBV6-5 and TRBJ2-3; D uncertain. CDR1 and CDR2 (germline): MNHEY, SVGAGI. V shed 9 bases and J shed 0 bases, with 10 bases lying between them. The CDR3 consists of 13 residues. CDR3 sequence (DNA): TGTGCCAGAAAAACTTACAGCACAGATACGCAGTATTTT. It is translated as CARKTYSTDTQYF.

The CDR3 bases are TGTGCCAGCAGCAAACCCCTCTGTCCCGGGACAGGGGATGGTAACTATGGCTACACCTTC. Residues: CASSKPLCPGTGDGNYGYTF. The V gene is TRBV21-1, the J gene TRBJ1-2; the table's TRBD1 call for D was not verified on the DNA. TRBV21-1 is noted as a pseudogene. CDR3 length: 20 residues.

The CDR3 DNA sequence: TGCGCCAGCAGGCAAATCCCCTTCCTGACTAGGCCCCACTACAATGAGCAGTTCTTC. Its translation is CASRQIPFLTRPHYNEQFF. J is TRBJ2-1 and V is TRBV4-1, with TRBD2 as a possible D gene (6 bases). The CDR3 spans 19 residues. Germline V CDR1 and CDR2: MGHRA, YSYEKL. V was clipped by 6 bases and J by 3 bases, with 27 bases between them.

The chain combines TRBV3-1 with TRBJ2-7; 8 nucleotides agree with TRBD1. CDR3 length equals 15 residues. CDR1 is LGHDT and CDR2 is YNNKEL in the germline V gene (reference sequence). V trimming: 3 bases; J trimming: 5 bases; junction bases outside the gene matches: 9. CDR3 sequence: CASSQGGTGSHEQYF. The CDR3 DNA sequence: TGTGCCAGCAGCCAGGGCGGGACAGGTTCCCACGAGCAGTACTTC.

The table lists this clonotype with a few counts. V is TRBV19 and J is TRBJ2-5, with 7 positions matching TRBD2. This CDR3 contains 11 residues. Germline CDR1 is LNHDA and CDR2 is SQIVND (reference sequence). Unmatched junction bases numbered 0, after V lost 8 bases and J lost 3 bases. The CDR3 nucleotides are TGTGCCAGTGGGACTAAAGAGACCCAGTACTTC. Translating gives CASGTKETQYF.

This clonotype was recorded a few times. The genes are TRBV4-1 and TRBJ2-1; 8 bases align to TRBD2. The CDR3 is made up of 17 amino acids. J gave up 5 bases and V 1 base, and 10 bases lay outside the gene matches. CDR1 is MGHRA, CDR2 YSYEKL, per germline. The DNA for the CDR3 is TGCGCCAGCAGCCAAGGCCGGTTGACTAGCGCCGACAATGAGCAGTTCTTC. Encoded protein: CASSQGRLTSADNEQFF.

This clonotype was seen more than once but under ten times. The V call is TRBV29-1, the J call TRBJ2-7, with 8 positions matching TRBD1. The germline CDR1 and CDR2 sequences are SQVTM and ANQGSEA. The CDR3 is made up of 13 amino acids. V gave up 3 bases and J gave up 5 bases; unmatched junction bases: 6. The CDR3 loop reads CSVEDREGDEQYF. CDR3 nucleotide sequence: TGCAGCGTTGAGGACAGGGAAGGCGACGAGCAGTACTTC.

The V and J genes are TRBV6-5 and TRBJ1-1, with D perhaps TRBD1 (5 bases). V shed 2 bases and J shed 4 bases, with 11 bases lying between them. The CDR3 has 14 residues. The germline CDR1 and CDR2 sequences are MNHEY and SVGAGI. Written as DNA, the CDR3 is TGTGCCAGCAGTTACGCTCAGGGCGGCACTGAAGCTTTCTTT. It is translated as CASSYAQGGTEAFF.

This chain connects TRBV20-1 to TRBJ1-2, with 10 bases aligning to TRBD1. The CDR3 is made up of 11 amino acids. Germline CDR1 DFQATT, CDR2 SNEGSKA (reference sequence). With V trimmed by 6 bases and J by 9 bases, 4 bases remained unmatched. In DNA, the CDR3 is TGCAGTGCAGGGACAGGGGTTAGCTACACCTTC. It translates to CSAGTGVSYTF.

The sample holds a few counts of this clonotype. The chain employs TRBV27 and TRBJ2-3; unclear D gene. Germline CDR1 reads MNHEY; CDR2 reads SMNVEV (reference sequence). CDR3 length equals 16 residues. V was pared by 3 bases and J by 2 bases, with 15 bases between. The CDR3 protein is CASSFLPEGLTDTQYF. The CDR3, as DNA: TGTGCCAGCAGTTTCCTCCCTGAAGGTCTCACAGATACGCAGTATTTT.

The chain joins TRBV4-1 to TRBJ1-1, with a tentative D call TRBD1 (5 bases). V was shortened by 4 bases and J by 6 bases, with 24 bases between the two germline ends. Looked up from germline, CDR1 is MGHRA and CDR2 is YSYEKL. There are 17 residues in the CDR3. In DNA, the CDR3 is TGCGCCAGCAGCCCAGATGCGGGGATTACAAAAGGGGCTGAAGCTTTCTTT. Translation gives CASSPDAGITKGAEAFF.

This chain connects TRBV11-2 to TRBJ2-3; perhaps TRBD2 as D (6 bases). Trimming cost V 5 bases and J 2 bases, with 17 bases left between them. Germline CDR1 is SGHAT and CDR2 is FQNNGV. There are 16 residues in the CDR3. The CDR3 spells CASSVGWRGPTDTQYF. CDR3 DNA sequence: TGTGCCAGCAGCGTCGGTTGGCGGGGCCCCACAGATACGCAGTATTTT.